The subject of this entry is one T cell receptor beta chain. Sample time point: pretreatment peripheral blood. Using immunoSEQ multiplex PCR, the repertoire was profiled, and TCRdb retains in-frame clones only, with some absent. The table lists over 35,000 clones, approximately 90% of them singletons, with 11% in the top ten. This entry comes from a study of PD-L1 blockade in urothelial cancer. Study context: Samples came from 3 weeks, at the second dose, and 6 weeks into treatment.

The CDR3 has 13 amino acids. Per germline, CDR1 MGHRA and CDR2 YSYEKL. Trimming removed 3 bases from V and 6 bases from J, with 11 bases in between. Source: PBMCs, taken around atezolizumab (anti-PD-L1) treatment. The chain combines TRBV4-1 with TRBJ2-5; TRBD1 is a possible D gene (6 bases). This sequence originates from an older woman with urothelial cancer. The CDR3 spells CASSHRGHQTQYF. For the CDR3, the DNA is TGCGCCAGCAGCCACAGGGGCCACCAGACCCAGTACTTC.